This record looks at one TCR beta chain sequence and its context. Its target is unknown. This record comes from a study of beta chain features in type 1 diabetes. About the study: Patients shared similar age, gender and cell yields with healthy donors. Findings of the study overall: In patients and controls equally, PCR might favor templates that are shorter. Moderately but significantly shorter TCRB CDR3s were found in Type 1 diabetes patients in all four CD4+ subsets.

The CDR3 length is 17 residues. The germline V gene has CDR1 SEHNR and CDR2 FQNEAQ (reference sequence). With V trimmed by 5 bases and J by 4 bases, 11 bases remained unmatched. Expressed TCRB transcripts were sequenced, since all the RNA that had been isolated was reverse transcribed. This table comes from immunoSEQ multiplex PCR, and its TCRdb copy is limited to in-frame clones, with some not included. This table holds tens of thousands of clones, roughly half found once. The specimen sequenced was Tregs from blood. The chain couples TRBV7-9 to TRBJ1-2, with 12 bases that match TRBD1. The origin of this receptor is a woman aged 40 to 50 with type 1 diabetes. CDR3 sequence: CASSAPGQGAFGYGYTF. The CDR3 DNA reads as TGTGCCAGCAGCGCCCCGGGACAGGGGGCTTTCGGCTATGGCTACACCTTC.